This passage covers 18 T cell receptor beta chains from one sample sequenced in a study of T-cell memory formation after mild COVID-19. Via MiXCR, TCRdb re-called the 5' RACE reads, giving one row per CDR3 protein. The sample gives over 350,000 distinct CDR3 sequences, 20% to 25% of which show up once; 8.5% to 10% is in the top ten. The source material was PBMCs or a T cell subset sorted from them (not recorded which). The receptor source for this set is an adult woman who had mild COVID-19 (a few samples of this study predate the infection). Cell type and time point are not known.

The rearrangement joins TRBV20-1 to TRBJ2-5; D is uncertain. In germline, CDR1 is DFQATT, CDR2 SNEGSKA (reference sequence). V lost 3 bases and J lost 7, with 15 bases in between. The CDR3 length is 13 residues. The CDR3 region is CSASVPALVTQYF. The CDR3 nucleotides read TGCAGTGCTAGCGTACCAGCCTTGGTGACCCAGTACTTC.

This clonotype was counted at least ten times. This chain uses TRBV5-1 with TRBJ2-3; D is possibly TRBD1 or TRBD2 (6 bases each). CDR3 length equals 15 residues. Germline CDR1 SGHRS, CDR2 YFSETQ. The V gene lost 2 bases and the J gene lost 4 bases, with 14 bases spanning the gap. The CDR3, as DNA: TGCGCCAGCAGCTTCTTAGGAGGGGGGTCAGATACGCAGTATTTT. Amino acids: CASSFLGGGSDTQYF. The whole variable domain, filled in from reference TRBV5-1 and TRBJ2-3, reads KAGVTQTPRYLIKTRGQQVTLSCSPISGHRSVSWYQQTPGQGLQFLFEYFSETQRNKGNFPGRFSGRQFSNSRSEMNVSTLELGDSALYLCASSFLGGGSDTQYFGPGTRLTVL.

This clonotype has only a few counts. The CDR3 here is CATGREPLKYF. The CDR3 region has the DNA TGTGCCACCGGAAGGGAGCCGCTGAAGTACTTC. The gene calls are TRBV7-9 and TRBJ2-7; tentative D call: TRBD2 (5 bases). The V gene's germline CDR1 is SEHNR and CDR2 FQNEAQ (reference sequence). Deletions cut 10 bases from V and 11 bases from J, with 18 bases between. This CDR3 contains 11 residues. Combining the CDR3 with reference TRBV7-9 and TRBJ2-7 gives the whole variable domain DTGVSQNPRHKITKRGQNVTFRCDPISEHNRLYWYRQTLGQGPEFLTYFQNEAQLEKSRLLSDRFSAERPKGSFSTLEIQRTEQGDSAMYLCATGREPLKYFGPGTRLTVT.

V is TRBV15 and J is TRBJ2-7; no clear D. The germline V and J ends were trimmed by 0 bases and 5 bases, with 14 bases remaining between them. Germline V gives CDR1 LNHNV, CDR2 YYDKDF (reference sequence). CDR3 length: 15 amino acids. CDR3 bases: TGTGCCACCAGCAGAGAGGTGGTTGGCTGGAACGAGCAGTACTTC. Residues: CATSREVVGWNEQYF.

This chain joins TRBV12-3 or TRBV12-4 and TRBJ2-3; TRBD1 agrees at 9 bases. The junction had 9 bases not matched to a gene; V was cut back by 6 bases and J by 5 bases. This CDR3 contains 15 residues. CDR3: CASSRTGTGRDTQYF. Written as DNA, the CDR3 is TGTGCCAGCAGCAGAACCGGGACAGGGAGAGATACGCAGTATTTT.

This chain connects TRBV20-1 to TRBJ2-7, with TRBD2 matching over 9 bases. This CDR3 is 15 amino acids long. From germline, CDR1 is DFQATT and CDR2 SNEGSKA (reference sequence). V lost 0 bases to trimming and J lost 0 bases; unmatched junction nucleotides: 3. CDR3 nucleotides: TGCAGTGCTAGAGATAGCGGGAGTCCCTCCTACGAGCAGTACTTC. The encoded protein is CSARDSGSPSYEQYF.

As DNA, the CDR3 is TGTGCCAGCAGCCAAGATCTCCGTGACTTGCCCTACGAGCAGTACTTC. Translated, it gives CASSQDLRDLPYEQYF. The chain links TRBV14 to TRBJ2-7; unclear D gene. Germline V gene lookup returns CDR1 SGHDN and CDR2 FVKESK. The CDR3 length is 16 residues. V was trimmed by 0 bases and J by 2 bases, leaving 14 bases between them.

The chain carries TRBV25-1 and TRBJ1-6; D is ambiguous. Germline CDR1 reads MGHDK; CDR2 reads SYGVNS. The CDR3 is made up of 15 amino acids. Trimming left V 6 bases short and J 9 bases short, with 18 bases between. This CDR3 reads CASRQSQNRGSPLHF. CDR3 nucleotide sequence: TGTGCCAGCAGGCAAAGTCAGAATCGGGGTTCACCCCTCCACTTT.

This clonotype has a handful of counts. The chain combines TRBV9 with TRBJ1-1, with 7 bases that match TRBD1. J was trimmed by 5 bases and V by 3 bases; bases with no gene match: 13. This CDR3 spans 16 amino acids. The germline gives CDR1 SGDLS, CDR2 YYNGEE. The CDR3 sequence: CASSGRDSSRGTEAFF. The CDR3 coding sequence is TGTGCCAGCAGCGGCCGGGACAGCAGTAGAGGGACTGAAGCTTTCTTT.

This clonotype was counted a few times. The chain links TRBV7-2 to TRBJ2-4, with D possibly TRBD2 on 6 matching bases. V lost 5 bases and J 9 bases, leaving 11 bases between the germline ends. The CDR3 loop spans 12 amino acids. Per germline, CDR1 SGHTA and CDR2 FQGNSA. The CDR3 loop is CASSGDFGIQYF. CDR3 in DNA: TGTGCCAGCAGCGGGGACTTTGGCATTCAGTACTTC.

This chain links TRBV19 with TRBJ1-4; the D is unclear. CDR1 is LNHDA and CDR2 is SQIVND in the germline V gene (reference sequence). V was trimmed by 6 bases and J by 0 bases, leaving 14 bases between them. The CDR3 contains 16 residues. The CDR3: CASREQFIATNEKLFF. The CDR3 DNA reads as TGTGCCAGTAGGGAACAGTTTATTGCAACTAATGAAAAACTGTTTTTT. The whole variable domain, filled in from reference TRBV19 and TRBJ1-4, reads DGGITQSPKYLFRKEGQNVTLSCEQNLNHDAMYWYRQDPGQGLRLIYYSQIVNDFQKGDIAEGYSVSREKKESFPLTVTSAQKNPTAFYLCASREQFIATNEKLFFGSGTQLSVL.

This clonotype has more than one count but fewer than ten. The gene calls are TRBV24-1 and TRBJ2-1, with TRBD2 matching over 10 bases. After removal of 5 bases from V and 6 bases from J, the junction contained 6 bases not matched to a gene. In germline, CDR1 is KGHDR, CDR2 SFDVKD. This CDR3 has 15 amino acids. CDR3 coding DNA: TGTGCCACCAGTGCTCCGGGACTAGCGACCAATGAGCAGTTCTTC. Amino acid sequence: CATSAPGLATNEQFF.

The chain recombines TRBV5-6 with TRBJ1-1; 10 positions agree with TRBD1. The CDR3 runs 14 residues. J lost 6 bases, V lost 4 bases, and 6 bases had no gene match. CDR1 SGHDT and CDR2 YYEEEE come from the germline V gene. DNA for the CDR3: TGTGCCAGCAGCCTAACGGACAGGGGGGCTGAAGCTTTCTTT. Translated, it gives CASSLTDRGAEAFF.

In this sample, this clonotype turned up a few times. The V gene is TRBV7-2, the J gene TRBJ1-2; no clear D gene. Germline-derived CDR1 and CDR2 are SGHTA and FQGNSA. The CDR3 loop spans 13 amino acids. Trimming took off 2 bases at V and 5 bases at J, with 9 bases between the two ends. The CDR3 here is CASSLQDHYGYTF. The CDR3 bases are TGTGCCAGCAGCTTACAGGACCATTATGGCTACACCTTC.

This chain connects TRBV14 to TRBJ1-5; D is uncertain. CDR1 and CDR2 from the germline V gene are SGHDN and FVKESK. The CDR3 has 14 residues. The germline V and J ends were trimmed by 1 base and 0 bases, with 4 bases remaining between them. This CDR3 is CASSQGNSNQPQHF. CDR3 nucleotide sequence: TGTGCCAGCAGCCAAGGGAATAGCAATCAGCCCCAGCATTTT.

In its sample, this clonotype was seen many times. The chain carries TRBV4-1 and TRBJ2-3; 7 bases line up with TRBD2. The CDR3 runs 18 residues. Germline V gene data show CDR1 as MGHRA and CDR2 as YSYEKL. J was trimmed by 0 bases and V by 0 bases; bases with no gene match: 9. CDR3 amino acids: CASSQDFERAGSTDTQYF. CDR3 nucleotides: TGCGCCAGCAGCCAAGATTTCGAACGAGCGGGGAGCACAGATACGCAGTATTTT.

This chain joins TRBV29-1 and TRBJ2-5; D is ambiguous. Germline-derived CDR1 and CDR2 are SQVTM and ANQGSEA. V lost 4 bases, J lost 1 base, and 7 bases lay in between. The CDR3 is 12 amino acids. The CDR3 is CSVVGVQETQYF. CDR3 bases: TGCAGCGTTGTTGGGGTCCAAGAGACCCAGTACTTC.

There are a few counts of this clonotype. The rearrangement links TRBV12-3 or TRBV12-4 to TRBJ2-3, with 11 positions matching TRBD1. V gave up 4 bases and J gave up 5 bases; unmatched junction bases: 11. This CDR3 contains 17 residues. The CDR3 nucleotides are TGTGCCAGCAGTTCACCGGACAGGGGGCGTTCGGTAGATACGCAGTATTTT. Translated: CASSSPDRGRSVDTQYF.